This entry lists 7 T cell receptor beta chains sequenced from one sample in a study of blood T cell repertoires in COVID-19. The data were produced by immunoSEQ multiplex PCR, yet TCRdb's version contains in-frame clones alone and is incomplete. The data contain approximately 300,000 clones, approximately 91% of them singletons. Specimen: PBMCs or T cells enriched from blood (not recorded which). These TCRs come from a woman in her twenties or thirties who had been exposed to COVID-19.

J is TRBJ2-2 and V is TRBV15, with D unresolved. V was trimmed by 1 base and J by 3 bases, leaving 9 bases between them. The CDR3 totals 15 residues. Germline V gives CDR1 LNHNV, CDR2 YYDKDF (reference sequence). DNA for the CDR3: TGTGCCACCAGCAGAGCAGCTCGGGACACCGGGGAGCTGTTTTTT. This translates into CATSRAARDTGELFF.

The gene calls are TRBV7-2 and TRBJ1-1, with TRBD1 identical over 8 bases. The trim removed 5 bases at V and 3 bases at J, leaving 5 bases unmatched. The CDR3 has 14 residues. Germline-derived CDR1 and CDR2 are SGHTA and FQGNSA. The CDR3, as DNA: TGTGCCAGCAGCCCCGGACAGGGTCACACTGAAGCTTTCTTT. Translation: CASSPGQGHTEAFF.

The chain has TRBV6-5 and TRBJ2-2, with unresolved D. Per the germline V gene, CDR1 is MNHEY and CDR2 is SVGAGI. V lost 5 bases to trimming and J lost 3 bases, with 10 bases between them. The CDR3 sequence is 14 residues long. CDR3 nucleotides: TGTGCCAGCAGTCCTTACACGTACACCGGGGAGCTGTTTTTT. It translates to CASSPYTYTGELFF.

The rearrangement uses TRBV6-5 and TRBJ1-2; D may be TRBD1 (6 bases). This CDR3 contains 13 residues. Germline values: CDR1 MNHEY, CDR2 SVGAGI. The V gene lost 2 bases and the J gene lost 7 bases, with 11 bases spanning the gap. The CDR3 sequence is CASSYNRATGYTF. The DNA for the CDR3 is TGTGCCAGCAGTTACAACAGGGCAACTGGCTACACCTTC.

This clone came up a few times. The chain recombines TRBV6-4 with TRBJ1-1, with D tentatively TRBD1 (5 bases). CDR3 length equals 14 residues. Germline V gene lookup returns CDR1 MRHNA and CDR2 SNTAGT. The V and J ends lost 0 bases and 8 bases respectively, with 13 bases between them. The CDR3 region has the DNA TGTGCCAGCAGTGACTCAGGCAGGGTGGCGGAAGCTTTCTTT. This translates into CASSDSGRVAEAFF.

This chain links TRBV19 with TRBJ1-5, with D possibly matching TRBD1 (6 bases). Trimming removed 4 bases from V and 2 bases from J, with 18 bases in between. The CDR3 loop spans 17 amino acids. Germline V gene data show CDR1 as LNHDA and CDR2 as SQIVND (reference sequence). The CDR3 region has the DNA TGTGCCAGTAGTACTCGCCCAGGGGTTAAGGGCAATCAGCCCCAGCATTTT. Translation gives CASSTRPGVKGNQPQHF.

This chain connects TRBV20-1 to TRBJ2-5; D is uncertain. This CDR3 comprises 14 residues. CDR1 and CDR2 (germline): DFQATT, SNEGSKA (reference sequence). V was shortened by 3 bases and J by 5 bases, with 16 bases between the two germline ends. The CDR3 region has the DNA TGCAGTGCTAGTCCCGCGATAAGGCGGGAGACCCAGTACTTC. Amino acid sequence: CSASPAIRRETQYF.